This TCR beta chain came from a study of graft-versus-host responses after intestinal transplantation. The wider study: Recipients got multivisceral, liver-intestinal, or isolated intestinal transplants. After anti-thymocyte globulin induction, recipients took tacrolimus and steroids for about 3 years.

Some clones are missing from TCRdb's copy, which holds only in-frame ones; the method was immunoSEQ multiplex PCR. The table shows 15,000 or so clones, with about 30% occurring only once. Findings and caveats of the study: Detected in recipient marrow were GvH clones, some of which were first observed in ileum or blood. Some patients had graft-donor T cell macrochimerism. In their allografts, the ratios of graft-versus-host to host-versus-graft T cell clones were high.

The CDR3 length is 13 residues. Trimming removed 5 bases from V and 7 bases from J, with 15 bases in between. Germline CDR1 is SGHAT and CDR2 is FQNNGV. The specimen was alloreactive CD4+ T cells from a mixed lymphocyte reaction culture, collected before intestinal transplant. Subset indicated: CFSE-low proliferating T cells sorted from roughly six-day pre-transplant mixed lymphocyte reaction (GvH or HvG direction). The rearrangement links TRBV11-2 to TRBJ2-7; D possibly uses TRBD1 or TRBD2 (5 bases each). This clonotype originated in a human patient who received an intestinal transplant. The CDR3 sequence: CASSTGPKREQYF. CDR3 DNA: TGTGCCAGCAGCACGGGACCCAAGAGAGAGCAGTACTTC.